This passage covers 7 T cell receptor beta chains from one sample sequenced in a study of T-cell memory formation after mild COVID-19. TCRdb fed the 5' RACE reads into MiXCR, producing one record per CDR3 protein. The sample has some 300,000 distinct CDR3 sequences, 20% seen once. Sequenced sample: PBMCs or a T cell subset sorted from them (not recorded which). The receptors were sampled from a man younger than 30 who had mild COVID-19 (a few samples of this study predate the infection). Cell type and time point are not known.

This clonotype was seen only a few times. The J gene is TRBJ2-7, the V gene TRBV10-3; weak D call: TRBD1 (6 bases). Trimming pared 10 bases from V and 3 bases from J, leaving 10 bases between. The CDR3 consists of 11 residues. Germline values: CDR1 ENHRY, CDR2 SYGVKD. Here the CDR3 reads CATQDSYEQYF. CDR3 DNA sequence: TGTGCCACCCAGGACAGCTACGAGCAGTACTTC.

This clonotype was counted between two and nine times. CDR3 sequence reads: CASSSGPSSTDTQYF. CDR3 sequence (DNA): TGTGCCAGCAGTTCAGGGCCGTCTAGCACAGATACGCAGTATTTT. V gene TRBV7-9 combines with J gene TRBJ2-3, with a possible D match to TRBD1 (5 bases). Germline CDR1 and CDR2: SEHNR and FQNEAQ (reference sequence). Between the trimmed V and J ends, which lost 6 bases and 0 bases, there was a span of 13 bases. CDR3 length: 15 amino acids.

Regarding this clonotype: One end of the junction varies from germline; a read error may be responsible. The chain couples TRBV7-9 to TRBJ2-2; TRBD1 agrees at 7 bases. The CDR3 sequence is 14 residues long. CDR1 is SEHNR, CDR2 FQNEAQ, per germline (reference sequence). Written as DNA, the CDR3 is TGTGACAGCAGGGGACAGACGAACACCGGGGAGCTGTTTTTT. This encodes CDSRGQTNTGELFF.

The genes are TRBV7-9 and TRBJ2-3; D is unresolved. Looked up from germline, CDR1 is SEHNR and CDR2 is FQNEAQ (reference sequence). This CDR3 contains 14 residues. Trimming stripped 5 bases from V and 1 base from J, with 10 bases between. The DNA of the CDR3 is TGTGCCAGCAGCCGGGCGGCGGGCACAGATACGCAGTATTTT. This gives the protein CASSRAAGTDTQYF.

The chain combines TRBV5-1 with TRBJ1-3; D may be TRBD1 (6 bases). The germline V gene encodes CDR1 SGHRS and CDR2 YFSETQ. The CDR3 extends over 16 amino acids. V lost 1 base to trimming and J lost 0 bases, with 11 bases between them. The CDR3 is CASSLFQGNSGNTIYF. As DNA, the CDR3 is TGCGCCAGCAGCTTGTTCCAGGGGAACTCTGGAAACACCATATATTTT.

This clonotype was seen only a few times. This chain uses TRBV10-3 with TRBJ2-1, with 12 positions matching TRBD2. Trimming removed 10 bases from V and 6 bases from J; junction bases left unmatched: 10. Germline loops: CDR1 ENHRY, CDR2 SYGVKD. CDR3 length equals 15 residues. The CDR3 here is CATKVGLAGLNEQFF. For the CDR3, the DNA is TGTGCCACCAAGGTCGGACTAGCGGGGCTCAATGAGCAGTTCTTC.

The chain joins TRBV20-1 to TRBJ2-4, with D possibly being TRBD1 (6 bases). From germline, CDR1 is DFQATT and CDR2 SNEGSKA (reference sequence). V lost 6 bases and J lost 8, with 17 bases in between. CDR3 length: 13 residues. The CDR3, as DNA: TGCAGTGCCCTGGGGAGCAGGGGCGACATTCAGTACTTC. Protein product: CSALGSRGDIQYF.